The TCR beta chain under discussion was sequenced for a study of CD8 T cells in Susac syndrome. General study results and limits: The study recognized that its TCR sequencing and HLA analysis covered a relatively small number of individuals.

Random hexamers served to reverse transcribe roughly 0.45 to 1 ug RNA. Amplification of TCR beta CDR3 used immunoSEQ multiplex PCR across 54 Vbeta and 13 Jbeta. TCRdb passed the immunoSEQ multiplex PCR reads through MiXCR, listing each CDR3 protein once. The sample yields some 200,000 distinct CDR3 sequences, around 96% seen once. CDR1 is SNHLY, CDR2 FYNNEI, per germline. With 2 bases removed from V and 0 bases from J, the gap between germline ends came to 11 bases. CDR3 length equals 16 residues. A note on this clonotype: Its target is not known.

The receptor was isolated from a human donor with multiple sclerosis. The rearrangement joins TRBV2 to TRBJ2-4; D uncertain. The source material was CD4+ T cells from PBMCs. CDR3 sequence: CASSEQEILAKNIQYF. The CDR3 DNA reads as TGTGCCAGCAGTGAACAAGAAATTTTAGCCAAAAACATTCAGTACTTC.